The TCR beta chain described here comes from a study of identical twins. General study findings and limits: Findings depended on cross-sectional statistics rather than tracking the same donors.

This clonotype has ten or more counts. Its cognate antigen is unknown. TCRdb processed the 5' RACE reads anew with MiXCR; each CDR3 protein has one entry. The sample contains hundreds of thousands of distinct CDR3 sequences, roughly 6.2% of which appear only once. Every one of the donors was a healthy Caucasian. The V and J ends lost 5 bases and 6 bases respectively, with 19 bases between them. The CDR3 consists of 15 residues. This chain joins TRBV12-3 or TRBV12-4 and TRBJ1-1, with a weak D call TRBD1 (5 bases). Material for sequencing was naive T cells sorted from blood. The TCR originated in a man aged 18 to 30 in good health. CDR3 in amino acids: CASSPTGRRRAEAFF. The CDR3 DNA sequence: TGTGCCAGCAGTCCAACGGGACGGAGGAGGGCTGAAGCTTTCTTT.